A few counts support the clone carrying this TCR beta chain. A single-stranded UMI oligo with SP2 sequence was ligated to cDNA 3' ends. An equimolar mix of RC1.1 and RC1.2 primed the beta chain across TRBC1 and TRBC2. Starting with the second PCR, alpha and beta TCR chains went through separate processing. In TCRdb, the UMI-ligation and nested PCR reads were re-called with MiXCR into one record per CDR3 protein. The sample has about 41,000 distinct CDR3 sequences; more than 15% are singletons. This entry comes from a study of quantifying T cell responses using KT2 cells. Study summary: RNA was reverse transcribed with TCR alpha and beta constant-region primers.

Germline CDR1 is SQVTM and CDR2 is ANQGSEA. The CDR3 consists of 14 residues. The V and J ends lost 1 base and 2 bases, in that order; junction bases with no gene match: 1. The sequence came from a human donor. V gene TRBV29-1 combines with J gene TRBJ2-3, with 9 bases matching TRBD2. The sample taken for sequencing was PBMCs spiked with cells of the T cell clone KT2. CDR3 region: CSVEASGATDTQYF. CDR3 in DNA: TGCAGCGTTGAAGCTAGCGGGGCCACAGATACGCAGTATTTT.